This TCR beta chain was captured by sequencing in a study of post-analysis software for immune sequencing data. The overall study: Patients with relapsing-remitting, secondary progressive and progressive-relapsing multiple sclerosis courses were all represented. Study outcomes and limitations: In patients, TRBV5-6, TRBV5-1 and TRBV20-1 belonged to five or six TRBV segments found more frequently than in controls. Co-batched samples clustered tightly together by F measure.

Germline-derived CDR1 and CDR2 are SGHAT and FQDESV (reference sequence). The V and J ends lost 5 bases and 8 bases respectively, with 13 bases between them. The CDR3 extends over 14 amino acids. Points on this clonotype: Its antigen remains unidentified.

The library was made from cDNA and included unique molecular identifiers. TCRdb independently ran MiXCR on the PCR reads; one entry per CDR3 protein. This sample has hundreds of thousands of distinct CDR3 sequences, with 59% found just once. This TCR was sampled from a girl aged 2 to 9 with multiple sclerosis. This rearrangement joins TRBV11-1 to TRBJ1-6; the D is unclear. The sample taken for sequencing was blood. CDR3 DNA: TGTGCCAGCAGCCTTGCCCAGCTGGATTCACCCCTCCACTTT. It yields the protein CASSLAQLDSPLHF.